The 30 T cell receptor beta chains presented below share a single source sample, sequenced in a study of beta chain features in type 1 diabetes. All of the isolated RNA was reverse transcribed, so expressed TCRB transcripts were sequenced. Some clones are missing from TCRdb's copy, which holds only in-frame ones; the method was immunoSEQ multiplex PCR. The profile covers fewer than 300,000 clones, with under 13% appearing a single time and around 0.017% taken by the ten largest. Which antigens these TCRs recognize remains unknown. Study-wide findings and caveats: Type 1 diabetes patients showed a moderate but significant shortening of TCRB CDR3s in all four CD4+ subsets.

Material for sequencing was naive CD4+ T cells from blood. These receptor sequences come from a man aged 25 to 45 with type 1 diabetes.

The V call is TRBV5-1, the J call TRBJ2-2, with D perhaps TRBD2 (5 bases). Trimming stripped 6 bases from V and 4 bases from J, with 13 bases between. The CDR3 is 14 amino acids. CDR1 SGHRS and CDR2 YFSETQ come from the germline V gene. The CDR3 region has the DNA TGCGCCAGCACGGGGTCCCCGGGCACCGGGGAGCTGTTTTTT. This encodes CASTGSPGTGELFF.

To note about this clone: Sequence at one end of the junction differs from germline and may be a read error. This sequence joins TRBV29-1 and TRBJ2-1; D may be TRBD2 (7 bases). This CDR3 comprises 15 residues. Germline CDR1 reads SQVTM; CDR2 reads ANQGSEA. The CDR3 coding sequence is TGCAGCGTGGAAGGGGGGCCGGGGGGAGCGGATGAGCAGTTCTTC. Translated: CSVEGGPGGADEQFF.

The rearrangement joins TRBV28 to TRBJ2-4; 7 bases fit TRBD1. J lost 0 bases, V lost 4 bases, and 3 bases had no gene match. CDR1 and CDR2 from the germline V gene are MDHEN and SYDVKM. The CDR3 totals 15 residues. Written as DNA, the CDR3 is TGTGCCAGCAGTTCGACAGGGCTAGCCAAAAACATTCAGTACTTC. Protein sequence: CASSSTGLAKNIQYF.

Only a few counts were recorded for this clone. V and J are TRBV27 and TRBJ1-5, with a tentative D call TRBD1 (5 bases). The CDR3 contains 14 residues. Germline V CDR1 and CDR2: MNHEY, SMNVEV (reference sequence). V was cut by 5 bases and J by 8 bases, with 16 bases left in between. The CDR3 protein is CASSPRWGGEPQHF. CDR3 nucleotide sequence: TGTGCCAGCAGTCCACGTTGGGGGGGGGAGCCCCAGCATTTT.

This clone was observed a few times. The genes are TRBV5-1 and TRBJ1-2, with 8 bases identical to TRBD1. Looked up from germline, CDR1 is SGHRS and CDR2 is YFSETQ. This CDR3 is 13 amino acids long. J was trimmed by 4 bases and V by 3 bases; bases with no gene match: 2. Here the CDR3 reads CASSSGQGYGYTF. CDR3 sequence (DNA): TGCGCCAGCAGCTCCGGACAGGGCTATGGCTACACCTTC.

The chain's CDR3 is CASSQDFPGNYGYTF. The CDR3 DNA sequence: TGTGCCAGCAGCCAAGACTTTCCAGGGAACTATGGCTACACCTTC. The J gene is TRBJ1-2, the V gene TRBV4-2, with D tentatively TRBD1 (5 bases). Trimming stripped 0 bases from V and 2 bases from J, with 10 bases between. The CDR3 length is 15 residues. Germline V CDR1 and CDR2: LGHNA, YNFKEQ.

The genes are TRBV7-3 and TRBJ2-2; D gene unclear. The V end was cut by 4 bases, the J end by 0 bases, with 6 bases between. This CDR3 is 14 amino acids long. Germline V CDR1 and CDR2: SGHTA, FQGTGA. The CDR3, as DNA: TGTGCCAGCAGCTCTGAGGCGAACACCGGGGAGCTGTTTTTT. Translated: CASSSEANTGELFF.

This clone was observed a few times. The CDR3 region has the DNA TGCGCCAGCAGCTTCTCGTCCGGGGGGTCTTCCTACGAGCAGTACTTC. Amino acids: CASSFSSGGSSYEQYF. The V and J genes are TRBV5-1 and TRBJ2-7; 7 bases fit TRBD2. The CDR3 is made up of 16 amino acids. Trimming took 2 bases from V and 1 from J; bases not matched to a gene: 9. Germline V lookup: CDR1 SGHRS, CDR2 YFSETQ.

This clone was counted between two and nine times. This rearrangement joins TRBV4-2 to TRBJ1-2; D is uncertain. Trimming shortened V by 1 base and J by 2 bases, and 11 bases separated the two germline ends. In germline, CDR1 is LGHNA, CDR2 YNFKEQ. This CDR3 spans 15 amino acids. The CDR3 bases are TGTGCCAGCAGCCAAGGTCGAGATTTAAACTATGGCTACACCTTC. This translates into CASSQGRDLNYGYTF.

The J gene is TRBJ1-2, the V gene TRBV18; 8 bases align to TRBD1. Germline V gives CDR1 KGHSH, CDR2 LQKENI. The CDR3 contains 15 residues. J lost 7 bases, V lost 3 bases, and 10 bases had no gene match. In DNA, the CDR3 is TGTGCCAGCTCACCTCTCGCGGGACAGGTGGCTGGCTACACCTTC. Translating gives CASSPLAGQVAGYTF.

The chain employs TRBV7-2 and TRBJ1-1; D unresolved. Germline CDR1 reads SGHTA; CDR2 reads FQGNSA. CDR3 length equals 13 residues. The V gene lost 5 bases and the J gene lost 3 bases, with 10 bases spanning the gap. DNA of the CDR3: TGTGCCAGCAGCCAGCAGCTAGACACTGAAGCTTTCTTT. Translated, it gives CASSQQLDTEAFF.

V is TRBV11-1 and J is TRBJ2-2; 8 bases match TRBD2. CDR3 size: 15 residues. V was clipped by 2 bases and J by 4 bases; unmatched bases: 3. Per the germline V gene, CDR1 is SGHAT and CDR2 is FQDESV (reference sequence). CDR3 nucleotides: TGTGCCAGCAGCTTACGGCGGGGGGCCACCGGGGAGCTGTTTTTT. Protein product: CASSLRRGATGELFF.

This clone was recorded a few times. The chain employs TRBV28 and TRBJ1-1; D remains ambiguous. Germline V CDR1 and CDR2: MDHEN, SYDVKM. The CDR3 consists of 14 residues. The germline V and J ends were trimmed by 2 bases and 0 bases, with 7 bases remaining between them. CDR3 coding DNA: TGTGCCAGCAGTTTACGACAAATGAACACTGAAGCTTTCTTT. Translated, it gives CASSLRQMNTEAFF.

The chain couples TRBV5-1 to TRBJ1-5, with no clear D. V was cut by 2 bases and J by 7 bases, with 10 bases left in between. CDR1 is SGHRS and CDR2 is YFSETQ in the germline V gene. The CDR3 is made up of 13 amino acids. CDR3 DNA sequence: TGCGCCAGCAGCTTTGAGGGTGAACAGCCCCAGCATTTT. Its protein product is CASSFEGEQPQHF.

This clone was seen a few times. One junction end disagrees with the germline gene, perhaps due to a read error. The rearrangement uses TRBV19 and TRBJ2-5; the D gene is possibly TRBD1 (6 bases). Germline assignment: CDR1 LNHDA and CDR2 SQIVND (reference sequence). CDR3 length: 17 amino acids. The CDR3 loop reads CASSRPPFGTRQGTQYF. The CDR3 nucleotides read TGTGCCAGTAGTCGACCTCCGTTCGGGACACGGCAAGGGACCCAGTACTTC.

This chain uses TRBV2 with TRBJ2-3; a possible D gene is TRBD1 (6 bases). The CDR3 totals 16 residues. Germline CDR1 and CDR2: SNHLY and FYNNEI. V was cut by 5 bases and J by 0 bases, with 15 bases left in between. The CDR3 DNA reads TGTGCCAGCAGTATACAGGGTGGCGTGAGCACAGATACGCAGTATTTT. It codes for CASSIQGGVSTDTQYF.

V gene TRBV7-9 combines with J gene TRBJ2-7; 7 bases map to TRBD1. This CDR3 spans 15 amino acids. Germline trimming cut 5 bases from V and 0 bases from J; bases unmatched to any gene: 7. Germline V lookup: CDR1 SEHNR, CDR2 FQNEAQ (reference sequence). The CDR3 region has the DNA TGTGCCAGCAGCCTCCAGACAGGGAGCTCCTACGAGCAGTACTTC. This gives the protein CASSLQTGSSYEQYF.

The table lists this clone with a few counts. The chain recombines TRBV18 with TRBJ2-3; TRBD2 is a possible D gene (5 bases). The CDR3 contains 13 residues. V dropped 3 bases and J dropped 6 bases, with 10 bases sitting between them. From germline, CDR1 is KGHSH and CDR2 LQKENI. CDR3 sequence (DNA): TGTGCCAGCTCACCGTCTAGCCCCGATACGCAGTATTTT. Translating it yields CASSPSSPDTQYF.

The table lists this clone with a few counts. The CDR3 spells CASSRLAVTDTQYF. The CDR3 nucleotides are TGTGCCAGCTCCCGACTAGCGGTTACAGATACGCAGTATTTT. The J gene is TRBJ2-3, the V gene TRBV18, with TRBD2 identical over 9 bases. The J segment lost 3 bases and the V segment lost 6 bases, leaving 4 bases of the junction unmatched. The CDR3 spans 14 residues. Germline-derived CDR1 and CDR2 are KGHSH and LQKENI.

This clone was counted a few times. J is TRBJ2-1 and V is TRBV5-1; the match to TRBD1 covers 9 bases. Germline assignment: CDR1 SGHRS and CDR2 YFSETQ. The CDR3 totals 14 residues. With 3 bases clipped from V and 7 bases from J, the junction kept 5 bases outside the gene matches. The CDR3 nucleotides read TGCGCCAGCAGCTCCCCGACAGGGGGTAATGAGCAGTTCTTC. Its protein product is CASSSPTGGNEQFF.

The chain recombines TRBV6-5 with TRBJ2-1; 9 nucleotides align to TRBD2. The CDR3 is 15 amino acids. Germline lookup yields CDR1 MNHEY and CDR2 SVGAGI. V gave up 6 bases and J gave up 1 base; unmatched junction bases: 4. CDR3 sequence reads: CASSPGLASYNEQFF. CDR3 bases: TGTGCCAGCAGCCCGGGACTAGCATCCTACAATGAGCAGTTCTTC.

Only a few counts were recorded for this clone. The CDR3 bases are TGTGCCTGGAGTCCAGGAAATCATCAGCCCCAGCATTTT. Its translation: CAWSPGNHQPQHF. The chain is built from TRBV30 and TRBJ1-5; D remains unclear. Trimming removed 2 bases at V and 5 bases at J, with 10 bases between. This CDR3 has 13 residues. In germline, CDR1 is GTSNPN, CDR2 SVGIG (reference sequence).

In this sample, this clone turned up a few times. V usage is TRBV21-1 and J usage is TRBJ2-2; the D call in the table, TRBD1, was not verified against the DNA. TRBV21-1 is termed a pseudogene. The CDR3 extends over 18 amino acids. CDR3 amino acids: CASSKASGGQGNTGELFF. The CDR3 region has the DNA TGTGCCAGCAGCAAAGCTAGTGGGGGACAGGGGAACACCGGGGAGCTGTTTTTT.

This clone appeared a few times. CDR3 coding DNA: TGTGCCACCAGCCCACGGACAGGGATGGGAGAGACCCAGTACTTC. This sequence encodes CATSPRTGMGETQYF. The J gene is TRBJ2-5, the V gene TRBV15, with 8 bases fitting TRBD1. V trimming: 5 bases; J trimming: 4 bases; junction bases outside the gene matches: 9. The germline V gene has CDR1 LNHNV and CDR2 YYDKDF (reference sequence). The CDR3 runs 15 residues.

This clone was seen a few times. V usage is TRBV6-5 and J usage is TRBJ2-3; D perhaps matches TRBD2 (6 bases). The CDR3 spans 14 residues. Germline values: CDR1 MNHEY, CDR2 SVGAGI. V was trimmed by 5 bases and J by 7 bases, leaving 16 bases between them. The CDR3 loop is CASSPRGWGYTQYF. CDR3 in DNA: TGTGCCAGCAGTCCCCGGGGGTGGGGATATACGCAGTATTTT.

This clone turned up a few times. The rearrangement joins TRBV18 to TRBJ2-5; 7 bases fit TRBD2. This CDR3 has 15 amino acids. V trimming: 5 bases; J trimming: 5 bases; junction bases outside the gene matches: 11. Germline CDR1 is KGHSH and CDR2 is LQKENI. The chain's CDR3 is CASSSGTNLGETQYF. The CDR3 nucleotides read TGTGCCAGCTCATCCGGGACTAACCTCGGGGAGACCCAGTACTTC.

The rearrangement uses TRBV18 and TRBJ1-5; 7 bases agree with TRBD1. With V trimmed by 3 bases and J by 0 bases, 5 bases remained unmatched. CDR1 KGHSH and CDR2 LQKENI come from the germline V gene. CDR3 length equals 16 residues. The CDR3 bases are TGTGCCAGCTCACCCATGACAGGGCATAGCAATCAGCCCCAGCATTTT. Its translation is CASSPMTGHSNQPQHF.

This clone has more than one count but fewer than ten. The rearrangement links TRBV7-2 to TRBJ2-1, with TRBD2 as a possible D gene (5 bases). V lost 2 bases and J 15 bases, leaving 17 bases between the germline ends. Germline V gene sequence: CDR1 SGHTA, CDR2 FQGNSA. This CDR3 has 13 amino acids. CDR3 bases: TGTGCCAGCAGCTTACGGAGAACCACGGAGGCGTTCTTC. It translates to CASSLRRTTEAFF.

CDR3 region: CASSFVAGGHFTYEQYF. Here the CDR3 DNA reads TGTGCCAGCAGCTTCGTAGCGGGGGGGCATTTCACCTACGAGCAGTACTTC. The V call is TRBV7-2, the J call TRBJ2-7, with 11 bases aligning to TRBD2. The CDR3 contains 17 residues. Germline trimming cut 3 bases from V and 2 bases from J; bases unmatched to any gene: 9. Germline lookup yields CDR1 SGHTA and CDR2 FQGNSA.

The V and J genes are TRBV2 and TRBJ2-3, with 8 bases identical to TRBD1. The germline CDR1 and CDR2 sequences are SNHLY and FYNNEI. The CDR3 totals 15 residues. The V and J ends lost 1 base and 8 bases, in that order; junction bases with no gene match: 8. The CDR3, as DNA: TGTGCCAGCAGTGAAGGGCGTCAGGGGGCGAGTACGCAGTATTTT. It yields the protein CASSEGRQGASTQYF.